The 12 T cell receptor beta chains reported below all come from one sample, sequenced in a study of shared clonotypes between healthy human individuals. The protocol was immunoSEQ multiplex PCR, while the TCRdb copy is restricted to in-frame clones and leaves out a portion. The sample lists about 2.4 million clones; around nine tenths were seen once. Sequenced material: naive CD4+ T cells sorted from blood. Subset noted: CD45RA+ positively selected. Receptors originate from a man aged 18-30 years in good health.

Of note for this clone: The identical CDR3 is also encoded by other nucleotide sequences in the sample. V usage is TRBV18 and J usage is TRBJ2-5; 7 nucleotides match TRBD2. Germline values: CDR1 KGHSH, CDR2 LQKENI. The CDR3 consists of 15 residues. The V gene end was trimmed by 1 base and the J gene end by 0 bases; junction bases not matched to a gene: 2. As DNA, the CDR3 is TGTGCCAGCTCACCACTCGGGGGGTACCAAGAGACCCAGTACTTC. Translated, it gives CASSPLGGYQETQYF.

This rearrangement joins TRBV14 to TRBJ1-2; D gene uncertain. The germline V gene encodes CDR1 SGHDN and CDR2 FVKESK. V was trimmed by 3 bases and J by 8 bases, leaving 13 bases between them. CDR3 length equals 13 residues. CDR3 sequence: CASSQMGAGGYTF. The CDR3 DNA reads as TGTGCCAGCAGCCAGATGGGAGCGGGGGGCTACACCTTC.

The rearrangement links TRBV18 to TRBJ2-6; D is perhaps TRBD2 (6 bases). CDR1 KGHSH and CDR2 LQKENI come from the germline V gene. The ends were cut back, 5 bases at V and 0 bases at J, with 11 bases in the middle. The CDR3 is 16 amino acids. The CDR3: CASSTGLSSGANVLTF. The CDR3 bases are TGTGCCAGCTCAACGGGACTGTCCTCTGGGGCCAACGTCCTGACTTTC.

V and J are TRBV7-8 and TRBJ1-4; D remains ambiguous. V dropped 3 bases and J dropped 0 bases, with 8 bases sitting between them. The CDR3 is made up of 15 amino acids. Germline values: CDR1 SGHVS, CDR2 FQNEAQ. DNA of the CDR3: TGTGCCAGCAGCTTCCTACCTGCAACTAATGAAAAACTGTTTTTT. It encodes CASSFLPATNEKLFF.

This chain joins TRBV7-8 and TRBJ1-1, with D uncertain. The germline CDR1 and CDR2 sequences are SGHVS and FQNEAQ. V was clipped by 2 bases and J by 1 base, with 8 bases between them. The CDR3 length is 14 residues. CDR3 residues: CASSLSLRNTEAFF. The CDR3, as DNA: TGTGCCAGCAGCTTATCATTGAGGAACACTGAAGCTTTCTTT.

This chain's CDR3 is CASSLEPSGIVEQYF. In DNA form, the CDR3 reads TGTGCCAGCAGCTTAGAACCTAGCGGGATTGTCGAGCAGTACTTC. This chain joins TRBV7-2 and TRBJ2-7, with 9 bases lining up with TRBD2. The germline V gene encodes CDR1 SGHTA and CDR2 FQGNSA. The CDR3 loop spans 15 amino acids. Unmatched junction bases numbered 7, after V lost 1 base and J lost 6 bases.

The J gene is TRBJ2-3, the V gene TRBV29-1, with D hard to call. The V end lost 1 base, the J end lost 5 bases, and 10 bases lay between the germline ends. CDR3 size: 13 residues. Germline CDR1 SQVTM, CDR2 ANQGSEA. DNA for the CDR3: TGCAGCGTTGAAGTGGGGAATGGAGATACGCAGTATTTT. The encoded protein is CSVEVGNGDTQYF.

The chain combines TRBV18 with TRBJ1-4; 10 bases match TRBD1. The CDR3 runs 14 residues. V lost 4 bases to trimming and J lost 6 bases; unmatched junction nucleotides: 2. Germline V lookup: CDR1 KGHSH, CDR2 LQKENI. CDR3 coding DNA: TGTGCCAGCTCACAGACAGGGGGCTATGAAAAACTGTTTTTT. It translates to CASSQTGGYEKLFF.

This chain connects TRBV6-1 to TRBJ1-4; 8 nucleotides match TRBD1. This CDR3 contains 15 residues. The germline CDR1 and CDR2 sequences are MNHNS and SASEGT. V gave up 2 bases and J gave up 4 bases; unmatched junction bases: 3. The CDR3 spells CASSETGGGNEKLFF. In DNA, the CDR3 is TGTGCCAGCAGTGAAACAGGGGGAGGTAATGAAAAACTGTTTTTT.

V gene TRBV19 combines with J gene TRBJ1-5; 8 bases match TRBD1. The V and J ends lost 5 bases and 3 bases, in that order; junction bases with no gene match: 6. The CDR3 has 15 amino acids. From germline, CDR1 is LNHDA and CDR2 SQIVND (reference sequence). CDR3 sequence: CASSPGTGLNQPQHF. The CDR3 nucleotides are TGTGCCAGTAGTCCCGGGACAGGACTCAATCAGCCCCAGCATTTT.

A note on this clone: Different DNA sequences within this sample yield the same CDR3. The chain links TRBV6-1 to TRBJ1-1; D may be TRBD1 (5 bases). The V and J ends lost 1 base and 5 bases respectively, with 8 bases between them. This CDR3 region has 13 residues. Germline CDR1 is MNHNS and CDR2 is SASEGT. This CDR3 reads CASSEGGGTEAFF. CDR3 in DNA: TGTGCCAGCAGTGAAGGGGGGGGGACTGAAGCTTTCTTT.

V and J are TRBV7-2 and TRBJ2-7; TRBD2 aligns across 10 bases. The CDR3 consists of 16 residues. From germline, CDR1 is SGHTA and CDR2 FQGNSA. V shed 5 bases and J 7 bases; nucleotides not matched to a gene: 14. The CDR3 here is CASSPRVSGRAREQYF. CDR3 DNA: TGTGCCAGCAGCCCCCGAGTAAGCGGGAGGGCTCGTGAGCAGTACTTC.